The 17 T cell receptor beta chains below all came from one sample that was sequenced in a study of blood T cell repertoires in COVID-19. Here immunoSEQ multiplex PCR was the method, and the copy in TCRdb shows in-frame clones only, minus some. Of 300,000 to 400,000 clones detected, more than 75% appear once; the ten largest clones hold under 6.5%. What was sequenced was peripheral blood. These receptors originate from a woman between 50 and 59 years old with COVID-19, enrolled during active disease.

CDR3 residues: CAWRGKGNTGELFF. The CDR3 nucleotides read TGTGCCTGGAGGGGCAAAGGGAACACCGGGGAGCTGTTTTTT. The V gene is TRBV30, the J gene TRBJ2-2, with D uncertain. Per germline, CDR1 GTSNPN and CDR2 SVGIG (reference sequence). Trimming pared 3 bases from V and 1 base from J, leaving 9 bases between. The CDR3 has 14 residues.

This clone was counted only a few times. The V call is TRBV9, the J call TRBJ2-7; D not certain. Trimming left V 0 bases short and J 0 bases short, with 10 bases between. CDR3 length equals 15 residues. Germline V CDR1 and CDR2: SGDLS, YYNGEE. The CDR3 sequence: CASSVEQSPSYEQYF. CDR3 DNA sequence: TGTGCCAGCAGCGTAGAACAGTCCCCCTCCTACGAGCAGTACTTC.

The chain joins TRBV11-3 to TRBJ2-3; 8 bases line up with TRBD2. The junction had 8 bases not matched to a gene; V was cut back by 1 base and J by 2 bases. The CDR3 totals 17 residues. Germline assignment: CDR1 SGHNT and CDR2 YENEEA. CDR3 bases: TGTGCCAGCAGCTTAGGGGTAGCGGGAAGATACACAGATACGCAGTATTTT. It is translated as CASSLGVAGRYTDTQYF.

The V and J genes are TRBV19 and TRBJ2-1; the match to TRBD2 covers 7 bases. CDR1 and CDR2 from the germline V gene are LNHDA and SQIVND (reference sequence). The CDR3 runs to 16 residues. With 4 bases clipped from V and 4 bases from J, the junction kept 10 bases outside the gene matches. CDR3 sequence reads: CASSTPPGTMYNEQFF. The DNA for the CDR3 is TGTGCCAGTAGTACCCCCCCCGGGACTATGTACAATGAGCAGTTCTTC. The variable domain in full, with the rest retrieved from reference TRBV19 and TRBJ2-1, is DGGITQSPKYLFRKEGQNVTLSCEQNLNHDAMYWYRQDPGQGLRLIYYSQIVNDFQKGDIAEGYSVSREKKESFPLTVTSAQKNPTAFYLCASSTPPGTMYNEQFFGPGTRLTVL.

The CDR3 is CASSRLAVYNEQFF. For the CDR3, the DNA is TGTGCCAGTAGTAGACTAGCGGTCTACAATGAGCAGTTCTTC. The chain employs TRBV19 and TRBJ2-1; 9 bases are a match to TRBD2. V lost 4 bases to trimming and J lost 3 bases; unmatched junction nucleotides: 1. The V gene's germline CDR1 is LNHDA and CDR2 SQIVND (reference sequence). The CDR3 sequence is 14 residues long.

The chain combines TRBV7-2 with TRBJ2-4; 9 nucleotides agree with TRBD1. This CDR3 region has 17 residues. CDR1 and CDR2 (germline): SGHTA, FQGNSA. Trimming took 1 base from V and 3 from J; bases not matched to a gene: 7. The CDR3 protein is CASSLDSGQGFKNIQYF. The CDR3, as DNA: TGTGCCAGCAGCTTAGATTCAGGACAGGGGTTCAAAAACATTCAGTACTTC.

Concerning this clone itself: One end of the junction varies from germline; a read error may be responsible. The chain recombines TRBV5-1 with TRBJ1-1; D perhaps matches TRBD1 (6 bases). Germline V gene sequence: CDR1 SGHRS, CDR2 YFSETQ. The CDR3 runs 14 residues. DNA for the CDR3: TGCGCCAGCAGCGGAGTAACAGGGAACTCTGAAGCTTTCTTT. It specifies CASSGVTGNSEAFF. Variable domain in full (rest from reference TRBV5-1 and TRBJ1-1): KAGVTQTPRYLIKTRGQQVTLSCSPISGHRSVSWYQQTPGQGLQFLFEYFSETQRNKGNFPGRFSGRQFSNSRSEMNVSTLELGDSALYLCASSGVTGNSEAFFGQGTRLTVV.

The rearrangement uses TRBV7-8 and TRBJ1-2, with 10 bases identical to TRBD1. The CDR3 covers 13 residues. CDR1 SGHVS and CDR2 FQNEAQ come from the germline V gene. The V segment lost 4 bases and the J segment 7 bases; nucleotides outside the gene matches: 3. Written as DNA, the CDR3 is TGTGCCAGCAGCTGGGACAGGGGCTTTGGCTACACCTTC. Translating gives CASSWDRGFGYTF. The full variable domain, its missing parts supplied by reference TRBV7-8 and TRBJ1-2, is GAGVSQSPRYKVAKRGQDVALRCDPISGHVSLFWYQQALGQGPEFLTYFQNEAQLDKSGLPSDRFFAERPEGSVSTLKIQRTQQEDSAVYLCASSWDRGFGYTFGSGTRLTVV.

The CDR3 sequence: CASSIDSKETQYF. The CDR3 nucleotides read TGTGCCAGTAGTATAGATTCTAAAGAGACCCAGTACTTC. The genes are TRBV19 and TRBJ2-5; D gene unclear. Deletions cut 0 bases from V and 3 bases from J, with 5 bases between. This CDR3 has 13 amino acids. Germline V lookup: CDR1 LNHDA, CDR2 SQIVND (reference sequence).

This chain joins TRBV9 and TRBJ1-1; TRBD1 matches at 8 bases. V lost 4 bases, J lost 0 bases, and 8 bases stayed unmatched. The length of the CDR3 is 16 residues. Germline lookup yields CDR1 SGDLS and CDR2 YYNGEE. The CDR3 protein is CASSYTTGALNTEAFF. The CDR3 DNA sequence: TGTGCCAGCAGCTATACGACAGGGGCCCTGAACACTGAAGCTTTCTTT.

V usage is TRBV2 and J usage is TRBJ2-2, with D possibly matching TRBD1 (6 bases). The CDR3 extends over 15 amino acids. V lost 10 bases, J lost 3 bases, and 18 bases lay in between. The germline V gene has CDR1 SNHLY and CDR2 FYNNEI. CDR3 sequence (DNA): TGTGCCAACCGAGAGGGGGTCATTGACACCGGGGAGCTGTTTTTT. Translation: CANREGVIDTGELFF.

The V and J genes are TRBV9 and TRBJ1-2; D is possibly TRBD1 (5 bases). The V gene's germline CDR1 is SGDLS and CDR2 YYNGEE. The length of the CDR3 is 13 residues. V was shortened by 3 bases and J by 5 bases, with 11 bases between the two germline ends. The CDR3 is CASSAPGEYGYTF. The CDR3, as DNA: TGTGCCAGCAGCGCGCCGGGGGAGTATGGCTACACCTTC.

The V call is TRBV7-6, the J call TRBJ2-7; 7 bases are a match to TRBD1. This CDR3 region has 14 residues. Per the germline V gene, CDR1 is SGHVS and CDR2 is FNYEAQ. Unmatched junction bases numbered 2, after V lost 3 bases and J lost 0 bases. CDR3 sequence: CASSLGQTSYEQYF. CDR3 coding DNA: TGTGCCAGCAGCTTGGGACAGACCTCCTACGAGCAGTACTTC. Drawing the rest from reference TRBV7-6 and TRBJ2-7, the complete variable domain is GAGVSQSPRYKVTKRGQDVALRCDPISGHVSLYWYRQALGQGPEFLTYFNYEAQQDKSGLPNDRFSAERPEGSISTLTIQRTEQRDSAMYRCASSLGQTSYEQYFGPGTRLTVT.

V is TRBV6-5 and J is TRBJ1-5; 8 bases are shared with TRBD1. The germline V gene has CDR1 MNHEY and CDR2 SVGAGI. The CDR3 is 15 residues long. V shed 6 bases, J shed 4 bases, and the junction held 8 bases outside the gene matches. The CDR3 DNA sequence: TGTGCCAGCAGGCCCGGGACAGGAATGAATCAGCCCCAGCATTTT. It yields the protein CASRPGTGMNQPQHF.

This clone has a single count. The chain has TRBV11-2 and TRBJ2-7; TRBD1 is a possible D gene (5 bases). Per germline, CDR1 SGHAT and CDR2 FQNNGV. This CDR3 spans 15 amino acids. Trimming removed 3 bases at V and 4 bases at J, with 16 bases between. CDR3 amino acids: CASSFQGYPSYEQYF. CDR3 DNA sequence: TGTGCCAGCAGCTTTCAGGGTTACCCCTCTTACGAGCAGTACTTC.

The chain carries TRBV12-3 or TRBV12-4 and TRBJ2-1; the D gene is possibly TRBD2 (5 bases). The CDR3 sequence is 11 residues long. V was pared by 7 bases and J by 7 bases, with 8 bases between. DNA of the CDR3: TGTGCCAGCACCCCGGGGAATGAGCAGTTCTTC. It yields the protein CASTPGNEQFF.

The genes are TRBV7-9 and TRBJ1-6; unclear D gene. The CDR3 extends over 15 amino acids. CDR1 is SEHNR and CDR2 is FQNEAQ in the germline V gene (reference sequence). V was shortened by 2 bases and J by 5 bases, with 10 bases between the two germline ends. This CDR3 is CASSLWARDNSPLHF. CDR3 DNA sequence: TGTGCCAGCAGCTTATGGGCAAGAGATAATTCACCCCTCCACTTT.